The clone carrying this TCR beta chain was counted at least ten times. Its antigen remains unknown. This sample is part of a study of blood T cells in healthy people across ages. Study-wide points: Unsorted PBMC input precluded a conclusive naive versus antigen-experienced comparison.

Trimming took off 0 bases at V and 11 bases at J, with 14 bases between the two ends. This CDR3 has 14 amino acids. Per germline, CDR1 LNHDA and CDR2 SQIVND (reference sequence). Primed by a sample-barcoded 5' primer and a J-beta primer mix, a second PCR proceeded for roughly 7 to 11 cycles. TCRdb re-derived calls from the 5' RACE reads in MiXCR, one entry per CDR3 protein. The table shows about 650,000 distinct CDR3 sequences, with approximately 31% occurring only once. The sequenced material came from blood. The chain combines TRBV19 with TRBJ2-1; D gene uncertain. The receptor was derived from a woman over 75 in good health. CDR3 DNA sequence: TGTGCCAGTAGTATAGACCCCGGCTACGCCAAGCAGTTCTTC. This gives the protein CASSIDPGYAKQFF.